This T cell receptor beta chain was captured by sequencing in a study of OX40 agonist ivuxolimab in advanced cancers. Context from the whole study: Ivuxolimab, which targeted the costimulatory receptor OX40 (CD134), was an agonistic, fully human IgG2 monoclonal antibody. Of the 50 to 55 dose-escalation patients, hepatocellular carcinoma was present in about 20, melanoma in around 15, renal cell carcinoma in 9 and head and neck cancer in 9. The point of sequencing TCRbeta in the periphery was to test whether ivuxolimab changed TCR sequence diversity and drove clonal T-cell expansion. Prior anti-PD-1, anti-PD-L1 or anti-CTLA-4 therapy was permitted, and approximately 40% of dose-escalation patients had received checkpoint inhibitors. The dose-escalation cohort was roughly 83% male with a mean age of approximately 60 years, ranging from roughly 23 to 90. Intravenous ivuxolimab was administered to patients every 2 weeks at six dose levels: 0.01, 0.1, 0.3, 1.5, 3 and 10 mg/kg. The paper covers the monotherapy dose-escalation part of the phase I ivuxolimab trial, which included N ≈ 54 patients. Partial responses occurred in three dose-escalation patients: two with cutaneous melanoma and one with hepatocellular carcinoma.

Comment on this clone: The antigen it recognizes is unknown. No base qualities exist here, and no much larger clone lies one base off it.

The trial excluded patients who had a history of autoimmune disease or who were on systemic immunosuppression. Peripheral blood for TCR sequencing was collected from all dose cohorts at baseline, on cycle 4 day 1, and on cycle 7 day 1. The samples were taken from a phase I, first-in-human, multicenter, open-label dose-escalation trial of ivuxolimab. The trial enrolled adults with locally advanced or metastatic head and neck squamous cell, hepatocellular, melanoma or renal cell carcinoma. Before TCR sequencing, CD4+ T cells and CD8+ T cells were sorted from peripheral blood as separate populations. Results the study describes overall, beyond this receptor: The antigen specificity of the clonally expanded peripheral T cells was not determined. Partial responders in the 0.1-3.0 mg/kg groups had among the lowest normalized peripheral clonal expansion, especially among CD8+ T cells. Low levels of normalized T-cell clonal expansion were also seen in some patients who did not respond. At doses of 0.1 to 3.0 mg/kg, clonal expansion of both CD4+ and CD8+ T cells in blood was seen between baseline and week 6. After ivuxolimab, more expanded clones were found on average in CD8+ T cells than in CD4+ T cells.

V and J are truncated by 6 bases and 4 bases respectively, leaving an intervening sequence of 17 bases. Via the germline V gene, CDR1 is SGHRS and CDR2 YFSETQ. The CDR3 has 15 amino acids, counting the end cysteine and phenylalanine. CDR3 DNA only is kept here, 45 bases in frame from base 1. For sequencing of the TCRbeta CDR3 region, genomic DNA was extracted from the sorted cells. The immunoSEQ Assay was used to sequence the TCRbeta CDR3 regions. Sourced from immuneACCESS, this table was stored by TCRdb with only in-frame sequences that have V and J called. A share of the clones is absent; for the studies checked, an unresolved V gene accounts for under half, and the remainder has no known explanation. The sample table records 20,000 to 25,000 clones; around four fifths of these occur just once. The ten biggest clones cover about half of the sample.

This clonotype was sampled from an adult with an advanced solid tumor such as melanoma, head and neck, liver or kidney cancer. The chain links TRBV5-1 with TRBJ1-3, with no D gene named confidently. This sample comprised CD4+ or CD8+ T cells sorted from blood, obtained in a trial of the OX40 agonist ivuxolimab. The bases are TGCGCCAGCACCTCGGGAATCCTGGGAGGAAACACCATATATTTT. It translates to CASTSGILGGNTIYF.